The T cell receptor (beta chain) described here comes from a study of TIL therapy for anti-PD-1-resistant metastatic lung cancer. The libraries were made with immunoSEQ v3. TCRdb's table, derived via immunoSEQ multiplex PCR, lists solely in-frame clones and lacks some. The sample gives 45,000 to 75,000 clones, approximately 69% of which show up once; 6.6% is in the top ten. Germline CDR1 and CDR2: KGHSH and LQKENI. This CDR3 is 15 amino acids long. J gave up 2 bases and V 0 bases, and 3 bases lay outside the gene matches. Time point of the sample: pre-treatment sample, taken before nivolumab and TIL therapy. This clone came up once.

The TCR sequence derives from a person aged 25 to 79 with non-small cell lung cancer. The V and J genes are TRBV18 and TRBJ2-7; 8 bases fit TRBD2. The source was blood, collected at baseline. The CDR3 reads CASSPPNGGAYEQYF. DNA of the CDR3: TGTGCCAGCTCACCACCAAACGGGGGGGCCTACGAGCAGTACTTC. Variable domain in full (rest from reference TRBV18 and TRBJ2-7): NAGVMQNPRHLVRRRGQEARLRCSPMKGHSHVYWYRQLPEEGLKFMVYLQKENIIDESGMPKERFSAEFPKEGPSILRIQQVVRGDSAAYFCASSPPNGGAYEQYFGPGTRLTVT.